The 2 T cell receptor beta chains given below trace back to one sample, sequenced in a study of patients and donors after allogeneic stem cell transplantation. Each CDR3 protein is one row after TCRdb ran MiXCR on the RT-PCR reads. The sample contains roughly 200,000 distinct CDR3 sequences, roughly 38% of which appear only once. The sequenced sample was blood, either unsorted or a sorted T cell fraction (not recorded which). The receptors originated from a human donor who was either an allogeneic HSCT recipient or a stem cell or donor lymphocyte infusion donor (not recorded which). It is not recorded whose cells these are; they may come from a transplant donor.

This clonotype was recorded a few times. CDR3 bases: TGTGCCAGTAGTATAAAAGAAGCTTTCTTT. Translating gives CASSIKEAFF. The V call is TRBV19, the J call TRBJ1-1, with D unresolved. The CDR3 is made up of 10 amino acids. The germline V and J ends were trimmed by 2 bases and 8 bases, with 3 bases remaining between them. From germline, CDR1 is LNHDA and CDR2 SQIVND (reference sequence).

A few counts support this clonotype. This chain links TRBV20-1 with TRBJ1-1; the D is unclear. This CDR3 is built from 10 residues. Germline-derived CDR1 and CDR2 are DFQATT and SNEGSKA (reference sequence). Trimming shortened V by 5 bases and J by 8 bases, and 9 bases separated the two germline ends. CDR3 sequence reads: CSAGPGEAFF. The CDR3 DNA reads TGCAGTGCTGGCCCGGGAGAAGCTTTCTTT.